The next 24 T cell receptor beta chains were all read from a single sample in a study of blood T cell repertoires in COVID-19. Generated by immunoSEQ multiplex PCR, the TCRdb table keeps only in-frame clones and is missing some. The sample consists of 150,000 or so clones, approximately 80% of them appearing once. Sequencing was performed on peripheral blood. Source of these receptors: a man between 65 and 80 years old who had recovered from COVID-19.

The chain carries TRBV9 and TRBJ2-1, with 10 bases identical to TRBD2. V was clipped by 4 bases and J by 5 bases; unmatched bases: 9. This CDR3 comprises 16 residues. The V gene's germline CDR1 is SGDLS and CDR2 YYNGEE. This CDR3 is CASSRYPGLANNEQFF. The CDR3 DNA reads TGTGCCAGCAGCCGCTACCCGGGACTAGCGAACAATGAGCAGTTCTTC.

The CDR3 sequence: CATSRAPSEKLFF. DNA of the CDR3: TGTGCCACCAGCAGGGCCCCCTCTGAAAAACTGTTTTTT. This chain joins TRBV15 and TRBJ1-4, with no clear D. The CDR3 has 13 amino acids. The V end lost 3 bases, the J end lost 7 bases, and 9 bases lay between the germline ends. The germline V gene encodes CDR1 LNHNV and CDR2 YYDKDF (reference sequence).

The chain couples TRBV7-9 to TRBJ2-3; D is unclear. The CDR3 runs 12 residues. Trimming left V 6 bases short and J 6 bases short, with 10 bases between. Germline V gene sequence: CDR1 SEHNR, CDR2 FQNEAQ (reference sequence). Here the CDR3 DNA reads TGTGCCAGCAGGACGACAACTGATACGCAGTATTTT. Protein sequence: CASRTTTDTQYF.

This clone has a handful of counts. The sample carries other DNA sequences with the same CDR3. The chain couples TRBV6-5 to TRBJ2-7; 7 bases line up with TRBD1. Per the germline V gene, CDR1 is MNHEY and CDR2 is SVGAGI. The CDR3 has 15 amino acids. The trim removed 0 bases at V and 1 base at J, leaving 3 bases unmatched. CDR3 DNA sequence: TGTGCCAGCAGTTACTCCCCAGGGGGTTCCTACGAGCAGTACTTC. Its translation: CASSYSPGGSYEQYF.

The genes are TRBV7-2 and TRBJ2-3, with a weak D call TRBD2 (5 bases). CDR1 is SGHTA and CDR2 is FQGNSA in the germline V gene. Trimming shortened V by 1 base and J by 3 bases, and 8 bases separated the two germline ends. This CDR3 comprises 14 residues. The CDR3, as DNA: TGTGCCAGCAGCTTAGTAGGGAGAACAGATACGCAGTATTTT. This encodes CASSLVGRTDTQYF. The variable domain in full, with the rest retrieved from reference TRBV7-2 and TRBJ2-3, is GAGVSQSPSNKVTEKGKDVELRCDPISGHTALYWYRQSLGQGLEFLIYFQGNSAPDKSGLPSDRFSAERTGGSVSTLTIQRTQQEDSAVYLCASSLVGRTDTQYFGPGTRLTVL.

Here the CDR3 reads CASSGWGAGGNEKLFF. The CDR3 DNA reads TGCGCCAGCAGTGGTTGGGGGGCAGGGGGTAATGAAAAACTGTTTTTT. The rearrangement links TRBV10-2 to TRBJ1-4; 7 nucleotides match TRBD1. Germline V gene sequence: CDR1 WSHSY, CDR2 SAAADI. The CDR3 totals 16 residues. Losses at the gene ends were 4 bases for V and 4 bases for J; bases not matched to a gene: 9.

This clone was observed once. The gene calls are TRBV3-1 (or the pseudogene TRBV3-2) and TRBJ2-7; a possible D gene is TRBD1 (6 bases). The CDR3 extends over 14 amino acids. CDR1 and CDR2 (germline): LGHDT, YNNKEL (reference sequence). Trimming removed 4 bases from V and 6 bases from J, with 16 bases in between. The DNA for the CDR3 is TGTGCCAGCAGCCTAGGATTCCAGGGGACCGAGCAGTACTTC. Protein sequence: CASSLGFQGTEQYF.

This chain uses TRBV28 with TRBJ1-2; 8 bases map to TRBD1. The CDR3 contains 14 residues. The V gene end was trimmed by 6 bases and the J gene end by 0 bases; junction bases not matched to a gene: 3. The germline CDR1 and CDR2 sequences are MDHEN and SYDVKM. In nucleotides, the CDR3 is TGTGCCAGCAGCCAGGGACAGGCTAACTATGGCTACACCTTC. Its protein product is CASSQGQANYGYTF.

This chain links TRBV24-1 with TRBJ2-7; 8 positions agree with TRBD1. V lost 9 bases and J lost 6; bases outside the gene matches: 18. Looked up from germline, CDR1 is KGHDR and CDR2 is SFDVKD. There are 16 residues in the CDR3. The CDR3: CATAGTGAAGHLEQYF. DNA of the CDR3: TGTGCCACCGCCGGGACAGGAGCCGCAGGGCATCTCGAGCAGTACTTC.

J is TRBJ2-3 and V is TRBV20-1; D gene uncertain. The CDR3 length is 11 residues. The germline V and J ends were trimmed by 2 bases and 10 bases, with 10 bases remaining between them. From germline, CDR1 is DFQATT and CDR2 SNEGSKA (reference sequence). DNA for the CDR3: TGCAGTGCTAGACCCCTCCTCTCGCAGTATTTT. It translates to CSARPLLSQYF.

This clone has only a few counts. The chain joins TRBV11-2 to TRBJ2-3, with 7 positions matching TRBD2. The V gene end was trimmed by 1 base and the J gene end by 0 bases; junction bases not matched to a gene: 1. This CDR3 region has 15 residues. Germline CDR1 reads SGHAT; CDR2 reads FQNNGV. The CDR3 region has the DNA TGTGCCAGCAGCTTAGTGGGGGGGAGCACAGATACGCAGTATTTT. Protein sequence: CASSLVGGSTDTQYF.

The chain carries TRBV5-4 and TRBJ1-2; the match to TRBD1 covers 7 bases. The CDR3 loop spans 16 amino acids. CDR1 and CDR2 (germline): SGHNT, YYREEE (reference sequence). V shed 0 bases, J shed 0 bases, and the junction held 5 bases outside the gene matches. CDR3 sequence: CASSLGVGTANYGYTF. The CDR3 DNA reads TGTGCCAGCAGCTTGGGAGTGGGGACAGCTAACTATGGCTACACCTTC.

The rearrangement uses TRBV19 and TRBJ1-5, with TRBD1 as a possible D gene (5 bases). The CDR3 runs 14 residues. V was trimmed by 1 base and J by 4 bases, leaving 8 bases between them. Per germline, CDR1 LNHDA and CDR2 SQIVND (reference sequence). The CDR3 sequence is CASSIGPGNQPQHF. The CDR3 DNA reads TGTGCCAGTAGTATAGGTCCAGGGAATCAGCCCCAGCATTTT.

The chain joins TRBV5-1 to TRBJ2-1; 12 nucleotides match TRBD2. There are 21 residues in the CDR3. Germline-derived CDR1 and CDR2 are SGHRS and YFSETQ. V lost 4 bases to trimming and J lost 0 bases; unmatched junction nucleotides: 17. CDR3 sequence: CASSGRTGDTSGRSSYNEQFF. In DNA, the CDR3 is TGCGCCAGCAGCGGGAGGACAGGGGACACTAGCGGGAGGAGCTCCTACAATGAGCAGTTCTTC.

The rearrangement joins TRBV10-3 to TRBJ2-7, with D possibly TRBD2 on 6 matching bases. The CDR3 is 13 amino acids. Per the germline V gene, CDR1 is ENHRY and CDR2 is SYGVKD. Trimming stripped 6 bases from V and 3 bases from J, with 12 bases between. Here the CDR3 DNA reads TGTGCCATCAGCCCGCTGCGGGACTACGAGCAGTACTTC. This gives the protein CAISPLRDYEQYF.

This chain uses TRBV7-9 with TRBJ2-2; no reliable D call. CDR1 is SEHNR and CDR2 is FQNEAQ in the germline V gene (reference sequence). The V and J ends lost 1 base and 1 base respectively, with 4 bases between them. The CDR3 is 14 amino acids. This chain's CDR3 is CASSLGQNTGELFF. CDR3 sequence (DNA): TGTGCCAGCAGCTTAGGTCAGAACACCGGGGAGCTGTTTTTT.

The table lists this clone with a count of one. The chain couples TRBV7-2 to TRBJ2-1; 13 nucleotides line up with TRBD2. This CDR3 region has 18 residues. Germline CDR1 is SGHTA and CDR2 is FQGNSA. J lost 1 base, V lost 1 base, and 4 bases had no gene match. The CDR3 nucleotides are TGTGCCAGCAGCTTAGGACTAGCGGGAGGCCTTTCCTACAATGAGCAGTTCTTC. Translating it yields CASSLGLAGGLSYNEQFF.

Concerning this clone itself: The sample has other DNA sequences that encode this CDR3 too. J is TRBJ2-7 and V is TRBV10-3, with 12 bases fitting TRBD2. Germline assignment: CDR1 ENHRY and CDR2 SYGVKD. This CDR3 spans 15 amino acids. Trimming took 0 bases from V and 4 from J; bases not matched to a gene: 1. CDR3 residues: CAISESLAGGYEQYF. The DNA for the CDR3 is TGTGCCATCAGTGAGTCGCTAGCGGGAGGGTACGAGCAGTACTTC.

The gene calls are TRBV7-2 and TRBJ2-2; 8 positions match TRBD1. Trimming at V came to 6 bases and at J to 5 bases, leaving 8 bases not matched to a gene. Germline V gene data show CDR1 as SGHTA and CDR2 as FQGNSA. The CDR3 has 15 residues. CDR3 DNA sequence: TGTGCCAGCAGATCCGGGACAGGTCGGACCGGGGAGCTGTTTTTT. This translates into CASRSGTGRTGELFF. Complete variable domain (other parts from reference TRBV7-2 and TRBJ2-2): GAGVSQSPSNKVTEKGKDVELRCDPISGHTALYWYRQSLGQGLEFLIYFQGNSAPDKSGLPSDRFSAERTGGSVSTLTIQRTQQEDSAVYLCASRSGTGRTGELFFGEGSRLTVL.

This chain connects TRBV19 to TRBJ1-6, with D maybe TRBD1 (6 bases). CDR3 size: 14 residues. The V end lost 10 bases, the J end lost 7 bases, and 17 bases lay between the germline ends. Germline assignment: CDR1 LNHDA and CDR2 SQIVND (reference sequence). DNA of the CDR3: TGTGCCACCAGACAGGAACAGTTAAATTCACCCCTCCACTTT. As protein: CATRQEQLNSPLHF.

The genes are TRBV18 and TRBJ1-5; 7 bases match TRBD1. V dropped 6 bases and J dropped 3; count of bases not matched to a gene: 8. In germline, CDR1 is KGHSH, CDR2 LQKENI. CDR3 length: 15 amino acids. The CDR3 DNA is TGTGCCAGCTCCCCAGGGGGGGGGAACAATCAGCCCCAGCATTTT. This sequence encodes CASSPGGGNNQPQHF.

The rearrangement uses TRBV28 and TRBJ2-7; 7 nucleotides align to TRBD1. The CDR3 has 14 amino acids. V trimming: 5 bases; J trimming: 0 bases; junction bases outside the gene matches: 4. Germline-derived CDR1 and CDR2 are MDHEN and SYDVKM. The CDR3 region has the DNA TGTGCCAGCAGTCCAGGGGGAAGCTCCTACGAGCAGTACTTC. Translating gives CASSPGGSSYEQYF.

The chain couples TRBV28 to TRBJ2-1; 12 nucleotides align to TRBD2. With 5 bases clipped from V and 4 bases from J, the junction kept 9 bases outside the gene matches. CDR3 length: 17 amino acids. Germline assignment: CDR1 MDHEN and CDR2 SYDVKM. Here the CDR3 reads CASSPTTSGRSYNEQFF. The CDR3, as DNA: TGTGCCAGCAGTCCAACGACTAGCGGGAGATCTTACAATGAGCAGTTCTTC.

The CDR3, as DNA: TGTGCCAGCAGTTACTCGACGACTAGCGGGAGAGGTGAGCAGTTCTTC. It yields the protein CASSYSTTSGRGEQFF. The V gene is TRBV6-5, the J gene TRBJ2-1; 12 bases align to TRBD2. This CDR3 contains 16 residues. J lost 9 bases, V lost 0 bases, and 6 bases had no gene match. Germline CDR1 MNHEY, CDR2 SVGAGI.